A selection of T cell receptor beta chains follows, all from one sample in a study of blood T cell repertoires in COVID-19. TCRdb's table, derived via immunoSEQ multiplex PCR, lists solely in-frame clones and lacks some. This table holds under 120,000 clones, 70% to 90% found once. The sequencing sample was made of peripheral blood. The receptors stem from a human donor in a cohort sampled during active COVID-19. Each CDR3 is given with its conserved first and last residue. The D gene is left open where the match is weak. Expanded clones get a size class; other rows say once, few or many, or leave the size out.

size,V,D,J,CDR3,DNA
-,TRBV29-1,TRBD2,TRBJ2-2,CSVFSGGRATGELFF,TGCAGCGTATTTAGCGGGGGGCGGGCCACCGGGGAGCTGTTTTTT
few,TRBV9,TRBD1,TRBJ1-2,CASSRGQDGKGYTF,TGTGCCAGCAGCCGAGGACAGGACGGCAAGGGCTACACCTTC
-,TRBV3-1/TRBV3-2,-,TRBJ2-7,CASSQIRSEQYF,TGTGCCAGCAGCCAAATCCGTAGCGAGCAGTACTTC
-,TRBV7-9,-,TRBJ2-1,CASSARDKPLNEQFF,TGTGCCAGCAGCGCCCGGGACAAGCCCCTCAATGAGCAGTTCTTC
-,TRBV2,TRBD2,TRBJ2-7,CASSDGGGLLRGQYF,TGTGCCAGCAGTGATGGGGGAGGGCTTCTACGAGGGCAGTACTTC
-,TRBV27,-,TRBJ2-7,CASSSLDTRFQYEQYF,TGTGCCAGCAGTTCCCTCGACACTCGATTCCAATACGAGCAGTACTTC
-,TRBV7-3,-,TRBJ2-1,CASSPRAGGRYNEQFF,TGTGCCAGCAGCCCGCGGGCCGGAGGGCGTTACAATGAGCAGTTCTTC
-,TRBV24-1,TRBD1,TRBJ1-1,CATSDTGEYEAFF,TGTGCCACCAGTGATACAGGGGAGTATGAAGCTTTCTTT
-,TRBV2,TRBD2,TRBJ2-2,CASKRLAGGDAAGELFF,TGTGCCAGCAAACGACTAGCGGGAGGGGATGCGGCCGGGGAGCTGTTTTTT
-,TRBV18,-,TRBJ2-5,CASSSYLAEQETQYF,TGTGCCAGCTCATCCTATTTAGCGGAGCAAGAGACCCAGTACTTC
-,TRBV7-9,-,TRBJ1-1,CASSFEADSTEAFF,TGTGCCAGCAGCTTCGAGGCCGACAGCACTGAAGCTTTCTTT
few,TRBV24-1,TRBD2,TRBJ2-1,CATSDGTNNEQFF,TGTGCCACCAGTGATGGGACTAACAATGAGCAGTTCTTC
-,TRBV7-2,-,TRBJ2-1,CASSPDSSGYNEQFF,TGTGCCAGCAGCCCGGACTCCTCCGGATACAATGAGCAGTTCTTC
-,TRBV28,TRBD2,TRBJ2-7,CASSGAGVDYEQYF,TGTGCCAGCAGTGGCGCGGGAGTGGACTACGAGCAGTACTTC
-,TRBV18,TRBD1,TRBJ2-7,CASSPMAQGDEQYF,TGTGCCAGCTCACCGATGGCACAGGGGGACGAGCAGTACTTC
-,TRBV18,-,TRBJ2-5,CASSPTGDRKETQYF,TGTGCCAGCTCACCCACGGGGGACCGGAAAGAGACCCAGTACTTC
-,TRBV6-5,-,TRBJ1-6,CASSHGDLNSPLHF,TGTGCCAGCAGTCACGGGGATCTTAATTCACCCCTCCACTTT